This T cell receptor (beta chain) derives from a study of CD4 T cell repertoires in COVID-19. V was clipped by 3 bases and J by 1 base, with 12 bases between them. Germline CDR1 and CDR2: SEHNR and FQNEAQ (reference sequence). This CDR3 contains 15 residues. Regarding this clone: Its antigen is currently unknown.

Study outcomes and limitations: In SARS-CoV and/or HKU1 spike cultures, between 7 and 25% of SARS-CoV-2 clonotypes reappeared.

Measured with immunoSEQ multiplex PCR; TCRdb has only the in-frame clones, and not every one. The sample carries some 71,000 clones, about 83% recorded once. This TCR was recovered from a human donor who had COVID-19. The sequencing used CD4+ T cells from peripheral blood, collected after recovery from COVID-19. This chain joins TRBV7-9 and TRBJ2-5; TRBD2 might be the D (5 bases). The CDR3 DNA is TGTGCCAGCAGCTTCCCCGCGGGCTTCCAAGAGACCCAGTACTTC. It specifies CASSFPAGFQETQYF.